A selection of T cell receptor beta chains follows, all from one sample in a study of blood T cell repertoires in COVID-19. The data were produced by immunoSEQ multiplex PCR, yet TCRdb's version contains in-frame clones alone and is incomplete. The table lists 200,000 or so clones, about 80% of them singletons. The sequencing input was peripheral blood. These receptors were collected from a human donor with acute or convalescent COVID-19. The donor label of this sample is uncertain. The CDR3 runs from the conserved cysteine through the conserved F or W. D genes are given only for firm matches. Clone size is shown for a subset of rows, as once, few, many or a class of expanded clone.

cdr3_aa,cdr3_nt,v_call,j_call,clone_size,d_call
CASSPQGAYEQYF,TGTGCCAGCAGCCCGCAGGGGGCGTACGAGCAGTACTTC,TRBV7-2,TRBJ2-7,.,TRBD1
CASSLGQGSSYEQYF,TGCGCCAGCAGCCTGGGACAGGGAAGCTCCTACGAGCAGTACTTC,TRBV5-1,TRBJ2-7,few,TRBD1
CASSLGQKNEQFF,TGCGCCAGCAGCTTGGGACAGAAGAATGAGCAGTTCTTC,TRBV5-1,TRBJ2-1,.,.
CASSLETGYEQYF,TGTGCCAGCAGTTTAGAGACAGGCTACGAGCAGTACTTC,TRBV12-3/TRBV12-4,TRBJ2-7,.,.
CASSRPNTGELFF,TGCGCCAGTTCTAGACCGAACACCGGGGAGCTGTTTTTT,TRBV5-1,TRBJ2-2,.,.
CASSFGTRGGYTF,TGTGCCAGCAGCTTCGGGACAAGGGGGGGCTACACCTTC,TRBV7-9,TRBJ1-2,.,.
CASSEGGRQGQHF,TGCGCCAGCAGTGAGGGGGGGAGACAAGGCCAGCATTTT,TRBV10-2,TRBJ1-5,.,.
CASSVEESSYNEQFF,TGTGCCAGCAGTGTGGAGGAGAGCTCCTACAATGAGCAGTTCTTC,TRBV2,TRBJ2-1,few,.
CAWGQGAAGELFF,TGTGCCTGGGGACAGGGGGCGGCCGGGGAGCTGTTTTTT,TRBV30,TRBJ2-2,.,TRBD1
CASSSPTGGLNTGELFF,TGTGCCAGCAGCTCACCCACAGGGGGCCTAAACACCGGGGAGCTGTTTTTT,TRBV5-6,TRBJ2-2,.,TRBD1
CASSREGTGVEKTQYF,TGCGCCAGCAGTCGAGAGGGGACAGGGGTGGAGAAGACCCAGTACTTC,TRBV23-1,TRBJ2-5,.,TRBD1
CASSLARSGRAGLKETQYF,TGTGCCAGCAGCTTGGCTCGGAGCGGGAGGGCCGGATTAAAAGAGACCCAGTACTTC,TRBV5-5,TRBJ2-5,once,TRBD2
CSVESDRGRFGETQYF,TGCAGCGTTGAGTCGGACAGGGGGCGGTTTGGGGAGACCCAGTACTTC,TRBV29-1,TRBJ2-5,.,TRBD1
CASSAYGTSKEQFF,TGTGCCAGCAGCGCGTACGGGACTAGCAAAGAGCAGTTCTTC,TRBV9,TRBJ2-1,.,TRBD2
CASSVTSGPTDTQYF,TGTGCCAGTAGTGTAACTAGCGGACCCACAGATACGCAGTATTTT,TRBV19,TRBJ2-3,.,TRBD2
CAWRNQGPYNSPLHF,TGTGCCTGGAGAAATCAGGGTCCCTATAATTCACCCCTCCACTTT,TRBV30,TRBJ1-6,few,.
CAISDGASGPVDEQFF,TGTGCCATCAGTGATGGGGCTAGCGGACCTGTGGATGAGCAGTTCTTC,TRBV10-3,TRBJ2-1,once,TRBD2
CASSHGWDRQGYSNEQYF,TGTGCCAGCAGCCATGGTTGGGACAGACAGGGCTACTCCAACGAGCAGTACTTC,TRBV3-1/TRBV3-2,TRBJ2-7,many,TRBD1
CASSIRELAGGRNEQFF,TGTGCCAGTAGTATACGTGAACTAGCGGGAGGTAGGAATGAGCAGTTCTTC,TRBV19,TRBJ2-1,many,TRBD2
CASSIGAGGAYEQYF,TGTGCCAGTAGTATAGGAGCGGGAGGGGCCTACGAGCAGTACTTC,TRBV19,TRBJ2-7,once,TRBD2
CASSGWTSGRQSSYNEQFF,TGTGCCAGCAGCGGGTGGACTAGCGGGAGGCAAAGCTCCTACAATGAGCAGTTCTTC,TRBV9,TRBJ2-1,.,TRBD2
CASSLYPGGANSPLHF,TGCGCCAGCAGCCTTTACCCAGGGGGAGCAAATTCACCCCTCCACTTT,TRBV5-1,TRBJ1-6,.,TRBD1
CASTAGSLNIQYF,TGCGCCAGCACTGCCGGGAGTTTAAACATTCAGTACTTC,TRBV10-1,TRBJ2-4,.,.
CASSEGGRAHNPYGYTF,TGTGCCAGCAGTGAAGGGGGCAGGGCGCATAACCCCTATGGCTACACCTTC,TRBV25-1,TRBJ1-2,.,.